This TCR beta chain derives from a study of blood T cell repertoires in COVID-19. About the research overall: Sources were T cells, B-cell-depleted T cells, or PBMCs; the material itself was cDNA or gDNA.

Under the authors' procedure: Amplification from reference gene primers served as the basis for estimated nucleated cell counts. The data were produced by immunoSEQ multiplex PCR, yet TCRdb's version contains in-frame clones alone and is incomplete. That table is the source of V, J and clone size, and D and trimming were worked out from the DNA. This sample yields 100,000 to 150,000 clones, of which over 75% are seen a single time; about a sixth belongs to the top ten. Seattle patients were enrolled while actively infected and followed longitudinally. This CDR3 is 12 amino acids long. The germline V gene encodes CDR1 MNHNY and CDR2 SVGAGI (reference sequence). V was cut by 8 bases and J by 4 bases, with 11 bases left in between.

The chain couples TRBV6-6 to TRBJ1-2; TRBD1 might be the D (5 bases). Sequenced material: peripheral blood. The TCR was taken from a man under 40 with COVID-19, enrolled during active disease. Written as DNA, the CDR3 is TGTGCCAGCGACGGGGGTGGCTATGGCTACACCTTC. Translating gives CASDGGGYGYTF.